These 32 T cell receptor beta chains originate from one sample sequenced in a study of blood T cells in healthy people across ages. The authors ran a second PCR of about 6 to 11 cycles using a sample-barcoded 5' primer and a J-beta primer mix. From the 5' RACE reads, TCRdb called clonotypes with MiXCR, one entry per CDR3 protein. The sample records 700,000 to 850,000 distinct CDR3 sequences, 36% being singletons. Sequenced material: blood. These receptors all stem from a man aged 18 to 35 in good health.

This clonotype has a handful of counts. The V gene is TRBV5-1, the J gene TRBJ1-3; 9 bases match TRBD1. V lost 6 bases to trimming and J lost 0 bases; unmatched junction nucleotides: 10. The CDR3 totals 17 residues. The V gene's germline CDR1 is SGHRS and CDR2 YFSETQ. In DNA, the CDR3 is TGCGCCAGCACACCGGGACAGGGATTGGACTCTGGAAACACCATATATTTT. Protein sequence: CASTPGQGLDSGNTIYF.

This chain joins TRBV18 and TRBJ2-3, with 10 bases lining up with TRBD2. J lost 9 bases, V lost 2 bases, and 11 bases had no gene match. CDR3 length: 16 amino acids. Germline lookup yields CDR1 KGHSH and CDR2 LQKENI. As DNA, the CDR3 is TGTGCCAGCTCACCATCAGCGGGGGGGACAGGAGACACGCAGTATTTT. Its translation is CASSPSAGGTGDTQYF.

Concerning this clonotype itself: This may come from a read error, since a much larger clone is one base off. V and J are TRBV12-3 or TRBV12-4 and TRBJ2-1, with D perhaps TRBD1 (5 bases). The CDR3 consists of 13 residues. CDR3 DNA sequence: TGTGCCGGCAGTTTAGGTTGGGGCCTAGAGCAGTTCTTC. Translation: CAGSLGWGLEQFF.

To note about this clonotype: One end of the junction fails to match germline, which may point to a read error. The chain uses TRBV12-3 or TRBV12-4 and TRBJ1-5, with D hard to call. This CDR3 region has 16 residues. As DNA, the CDR3 is TGTGCCAGCAGTTTATGGACGGGAGGCGGCAATCAACCCCAGCATTTT. The encoded protein is CASSLWTGGGNQPQHF.

This clonotype has just a few counts. This rearrangement joins TRBV5-1 to TRBJ2-3; 12 bases map to TRBD2. Germline loops: CDR1 SGHRS, CDR2 YFSETQ. This CDR3 has 18 residues. J gave up 1 base and V 4 bases, and 10 bases lay outside the gene matches. The CDR3 nucleotides read TGCGCCAGCAGCCGACGGACTAGCGGGGCCACTGGCACAGATACGCAGTATTTT. It encodes CASSRRTSGATGTDTQYF.

The chain recombines TRBV28 with TRBJ1-1, with unresolved D. CDR1 MDHEN and CDR2 SYDVKM come from the germline V gene. The CDR3 has 12 amino acids. The ends were cut back, 5 bases at V and 6 bases at J, with 10 bases in the middle. The CDR3 protein is CASSPKIPEAFF. CDR3 bases: TGTGCCAGCAGTCCAAAAATCCCTGAAGCTTTCTTT.

This clonotype has at least ten counts. The J gene is TRBJ1-2, the V gene TRBV12-3 or TRBV12-4, with TRBD1 matching over 8 bases. Unmatched junction bases numbered 6, after V lost 5 bases and J lost 4 bases. CDR3 length: 14 amino acids. The CDR3 reads CASSDGQGRYGYTF. The DNA for the CDR3 is TGTGCCAGCAGTGATGGACAGGGTCGCTATGGCTACACCTTC.

This clonotype was found a few times. The V call is TRBV4-1, the J call TRBJ2-2; 8 bases are shared with TRBD1. The V gene end was trimmed by 4 bases and the J gene end by 6 bases; junction bases not matched to a gene: 7. The germline V gene has CDR1 MGHRA and CDR2 YSYEKL. The CDR3 runs to 15 residues. CDR3 sequence (DNA): TGCGCCAGCAGCCCCGGACAGGGAGTCTCCGGGGAGCTGTTTTTT. This encodes CASSPGQGVSGELFF.

The V gene is TRBV7-2, the J gene TRBJ2-5; the D gene is possibly TRBD1 (6 bases). The V and J ends lost 5 bases and 5 bases respectively, with 12 bases between them. CDR1 and CDR2 (germline): SGHTA, FQGNSA. This CDR3 contains 13 residues. DNA for the CDR3: TGTGCCAGCAGCCGCAGGGGATACGAGACCCAGTACTTC. Protein sequence: CASSRRGYETQYF.

The table lists this clonotype with a few counts. CDR3 sequence reads: CSASKDQARNEQFF. CDR3 nucleotides: TGCAGTGCTAGTAAGGACCAAGCGCGGAATGAGCAGTTCTTC. This chain connects TRBV20-1 to TRBJ2-1; the D is unclear. Trimming left V 3 bases short and J 7 bases short, with 16 bases between. This CDR3 comprises 14 residues. Germline assignment: CDR1 DFQATT and CDR2 SNEGSKA (reference sequence).

This clonotype was picked up a small number of times. The chain is built from TRBV7-2 and TRBJ2-7, with D possibly being TRBD1 (6 bases). With 3 bases removed from V and 1 base from J, the gap between germline ends came to 16 bases. CDR1 and CDR2 (germline): SGHTA, FQGNSA. There are 16 residues in the CDR3. CDR3: CASSLRRQAASYEQYF. CDR3 nucleotides: TGTGCCAGCAGCTTGAGGCGACAGGCCGCGTCCTACGAGCAGTACTTC.

The J gene is TRBJ1-5, the V gene TRBV6-4, with TRBD1 matching 8 bases. Germline CDR1 is MRHNA and CDR2 is SNTAGT. The length of the CDR3 is 21 residues. The trim removed 5 bases at V and 0 bases at J, leaving 21 bases unmatched. DNA for the CDR3: TGTGCCAGCAGTCGACTCCAGGGGGGGAAACAGGGGGAATTTAGCAATCAGCCCCAGCATTTT. Its protein is CASSRLQGGKQGEFSNQPQHF.

This clonotype was counted a single time. The V gene is TRBV20-1, the J gene TRBJ2-1, with D perhaps matching TRBD2 (5 bases). The ends were cut back, 6 bases at V and 5 bases at J, with 14 bases in the middle. The CDR3 has 13 residues. The V gene's germline CDR1 is DFQATT and CDR2 SNEGSKA (reference sequence). DNA of the CDR3: TGCAGTGCCCGTGGGCCGGGGAACAATGAGCAGTTCTTC. Amino acid sequence: CSARGPGNNEQFF.

This clonotype was detected a few times. CDR3 amino acids: CASSLDGTSRSAQFF. CDR3 DNA: TGTGCCAGCAGCTTGGATGGGACTAGCAGGTCTGCTCAGTTCTTC. This rearrangement joins TRBV5-4 to TRBJ2-1; 9 bases map to TRBD2. Trimming at V came to 0 bases and at J to 13 bases, leaving 11 bases not matched to a gene. The CDR3 runs 15 residues. Germline CDR1 and CDR2: SGHNT and YYREEE (reference sequence).

The chain employs TRBV10-3 and TRBJ2-5, with 11 bases fitting TRBD2. Trimming took 10 bases from V and 2 from J; bases not matched to a gene: 6. CDR3 length: 14 residues. Germline values: CDR1 ENHRY, CDR2 SYGVKD. The CDR3 DNA reads as TGTGCCACCGGGACTAGCGGCCCGCAAGAGACCCAGTACTTC. Translated: CATGTSGPQETQYF.

The genes are TRBV9 and TRBJ2-5, with 10 bases identical to TRBD2. CDR1 SGDLS and CDR2 YYNGEE come from the germline V gene. V trimming: 2 bases; J trimming: 2 bases; junction bases outside the gene matches: 6. The CDR3 covers 16 residues. The CDR3 DNA reads as TGTGCCAGCAGCGTCTCCGGACTAGCGGCGCAAGAGACCCAGTACTTC. It yields the protein CASSVSGLAAQETQYF.

The V gene is TRBV20-1, the J gene TRBJ2-2; either TRBD1 or TRBD2 may fit D (6 bases each). Trimming pared 6 bases from V and 7 bases from J, leaving 15 bases between. Germline CDR1 DFQATT, CDR2 SNEGSKA (reference sequence). The CDR3 is made up of 13 amino acids. The CDR3 DNA reads as TGCAGTGCCGGAGGGGGTGTAAACGGGGAGCTGTTTTTT. Translating it yields CSAGGGVNGELFF.

The J gene is TRBJ2-3, the V gene TRBV5-5; 9 bases line up with TRBD2. Unmatched junction bases numbered 5, after V lost 3 bases and J lost 0 bases. CDR1 is SGHKS and CDR2 is YYEKEE in the germline V gene (reference sequence). This CDR3 has 16 residues. This chain's CDR3 is CASSSGGGGSTDTQYF. CDR3 DNA: TGTGCCAGCAGCTCGGGCGGGGGGGGGAGCACAGATACGCAGTATTTT.

CDR3 sequence: CATERDYGYTF. The CDR3, as DNA: TGTGCCACCGAACGAGACTATGGCTACACCTTC. The chain employs TRBV2 and TRBJ1-2, with no clear D. Deletions cut 10 bases from V and 3 bases from J, with 9 bases between. Per the germline V gene, CDR1 is SNHLY and CDR2 is FYNNEI. The CDR3 is 11 residues long.

Points on this clonotype: This may arise from a read error, as a much more abundant clone is one base away. The chain joins TRBV2 to TRBJ1-2; D unresolved. CDR3 length: 13 amino acids. Per germline, CDR1 SNHLY and CDR2 FYNNEI. CDR3 amino acids: CASSGGSGYGYNF. As DNA, the CDR3 is TGTGCCAGCAGTGGGGGTTCAGGCTATGGCTACAACTTC.

The J gene is TRBJ1-2, the V gene TRBV19, with 7 bases identical to TRBD1. J gave up 7 bases and V 6 bases, and 11 bases lay outside the gene matches. CDR3 length: 14 amino acids. Germline loops: CDR1 LNHDA, CDR2 SQIVND (reference sequence). CDR3 in amino acids: CASSVPGQSIGYTF. The CDR3 DNA sequence: TGTGCCAGTAGCGTGCCGGGACAGAGTATTGGCTACACCTTC. The variable domain in full, completed from reference TRBV19 and TRBJ1-2, reads DGGITQSPKYLFRKEGQNVTLSCEQNLNHDAMYWYRQDPGQGLRLIYYSQIVNDFQKGDIAEGYSVSREKKESFPLTVTSAQKNPTAFYLCASSVPGQSIGYTFGSGTRLTVV.

This clonotype was seen a few times. The gene calls are TRBV4-3 and TRBJ2-2, with 9 bases lining up with TRBD1. The germline CDR1 and CDR2 sequences are LGHNA and YSLEER. This CDR3 spans 15 amino acids. J gave up 7 bases and V 0 bases, and 3 bases lay outside the gene matches. This chain's CDR3 is CASSQEGQGGGELFF. The CDR3 region has the DNA TGCGCCAGCAGCCAAGAGGGACAGGGAGGCGGGGAGCTGTTTTTT.

V and J are TRBV13 and TRBJ2-2, with D perhaps TRBD2 (5 bases). This CDR3 spans 11 amino acids. CDR1 and CDR2 from the germline V gene are PRHDT and FYEKMQ (reference sequence). V lost 8 bases, J lost 7 bases, and 8 bases lay in between. The CDR3 DNA follows: TGTGCCAGCGAGGGAGTCGGGGAGCTGTTTTTT. Translated, it gives CASEGVGELFF.

This clonotype was counted a few times. The J gene is TRBJ1-4, the V gene TRBV28, with TRBD1 identical over 7 bases. From germline, CDR1 is MDHEN and CDR2 SYDVKM. The CDR3 length is 15 residues. Trimming at V came to 10 bases and at J to 0 bases, leaving 8 bases not matched to a gene. CDR3 sequence (DNA): TGTGCCACGCAAACAGGGACAGCAACTAATGAAAAACTGTTTTTT. It codes for CATQTGTATNEKLFF.

This clonotype occurred many times. The chain is built from TRBV29-1 and TRBJ2-7; D is unclear. In germline, CDR1 is SQVTM, CDR2 ANQGSEA. This CDR3 contains 13 residues. Trimming cost V 4 bases and J 3 bases, with 13 bases left between them. The CDR3 loop reads CSVVGGFSYEQYF. The CDR3 DNA sequence: TGCAGCGTTGTCGGTGGATTTAGCTACGAGCAGTACTTC.

This clonotype came up a few times. The gene calls are TRBV18 and TRBJ1-6; D is undetermined. This CDR3 spans 15 amino acids. V was trimmed by 4 bases and J by 7 bases, leaving 14 bases between them. Germline V gene sequence: CDR1 KGHSH, CDR2 LQKENI. The CDR3 region is CASSRGVEWNSPLHF. CDR3 nucleotides: TGTGCCAGCTCACGGGGTGTGGAATGGAATTCACCCCTCCACTTT.

This chain connects TRBV6-2 or TRBV6-3 to TRBJ2-7; TRBD1 is a possible D gene (6 bases). Per the germline V gene, CDR1 is MNHEY and CDR2 is SVGEGT. CDR3 length equals 15 residues. The V and J ends lost 6 bases and 0 bases respectively, with 15 bases between them. The CDR3 DNA follows: TGTGCCAGCAGGACGGGACACTCGAGCTCCTACGAGCAGTACTTC. Its protein product is CASRTGHSSSYEQYF.

V usage is TRBV20-1 and J usage is TRBJ2-5, with no clear D. CDR1 and CDR2 (germline): DFQATT, SNEGSKA (reference sequence). V lost 2 bases to trimming and J lost 4 bases, with 17 bases between them. The CDR3 is 15 amino acids. CDR3 sequence: CSARPQRSPVETQYF. As DNA, the CDR3 is TGCAGTGCTAGACCCCAGCGCTCTCCCGTAGAGACCCAGTACTTC.

The chain uses TRBV15 and TRBJ1-5, with TRBD1 as a possible D gene (6 bases). Per germline, CDR1 LNHNV and CDR2 YYDKDF (reference sequence). This CDR3 spans 15 amino acids. Trimming pared 3 bases from V and 3 bases from J, leaving 12 bases between. The CDR3 nucleotides are TGTGCCACCAGCAGGGGACACAGATTCAATCAGCCCCAGCATTTT. Its translation: CATSRGHRFNQPQHF.

The chain has TRBV10-3 and TRBJ1-1; 7 nucleotides match TRBD1. From germline, CDR1 is ENHRY and CDR2 SYGVKD. The CDR3 consists of 17 residues. V was pared by 5 bases and J by 3 bases, with 15 bases of the junction left unmatched. CDR3 coding DNA: TGTGCCATCAGTCGCTCGACAGGGCGGGGGAGACACACTGAAGCTTTCTTT. It codes for CAISRSTGRGRHTEAFF.

CDR3 sequence (DNA): TGTGCCAGCAGCCCTTGGCGGATGGATACGCAGTATTTT. Its translation is CASSPWRMDTQYF. The chain uses TRBV12-3 or TRBV12-4 and TRBJ2-3; the D is unclear. This CDR3 is 13 amino acids long. V lost 6 bases and J lost 6, with 13 bases in between.

A few counts support this clonotype. V usage is TRBV7-2 and J usage is TRBJ2-7; 16 nucleotides align to TRBD2. The V gene's germline CDR1 is SGHTA and CDR2 FQGNSA. With V trimmed by 3 bases and J by 2 bases, 1 base remained unmatched. The CDR3 has 16 amino acids. CDR3 sequence reads: CASSFGTSGGAYEQYF. DNA of the CDR3: TGTGCCAGCAGCTTCGGGACTAGCGGGGGGGCCTACGAGCAGTACTTC.